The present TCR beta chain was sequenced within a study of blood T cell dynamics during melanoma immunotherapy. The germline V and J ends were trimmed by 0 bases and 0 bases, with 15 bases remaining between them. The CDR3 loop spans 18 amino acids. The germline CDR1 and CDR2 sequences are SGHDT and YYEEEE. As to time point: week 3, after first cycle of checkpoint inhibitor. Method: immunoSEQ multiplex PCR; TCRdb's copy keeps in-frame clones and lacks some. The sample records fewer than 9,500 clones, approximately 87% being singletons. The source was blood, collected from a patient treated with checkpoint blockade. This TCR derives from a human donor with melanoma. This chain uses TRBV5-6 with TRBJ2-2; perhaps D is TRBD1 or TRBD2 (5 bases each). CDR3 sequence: CASSLGGNWPANTGELFF. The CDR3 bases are TGTGCCAGCAGCTTGGGGGGGAACTGGCCTGCGAACACCGGGGAGCTGTTTTTT.